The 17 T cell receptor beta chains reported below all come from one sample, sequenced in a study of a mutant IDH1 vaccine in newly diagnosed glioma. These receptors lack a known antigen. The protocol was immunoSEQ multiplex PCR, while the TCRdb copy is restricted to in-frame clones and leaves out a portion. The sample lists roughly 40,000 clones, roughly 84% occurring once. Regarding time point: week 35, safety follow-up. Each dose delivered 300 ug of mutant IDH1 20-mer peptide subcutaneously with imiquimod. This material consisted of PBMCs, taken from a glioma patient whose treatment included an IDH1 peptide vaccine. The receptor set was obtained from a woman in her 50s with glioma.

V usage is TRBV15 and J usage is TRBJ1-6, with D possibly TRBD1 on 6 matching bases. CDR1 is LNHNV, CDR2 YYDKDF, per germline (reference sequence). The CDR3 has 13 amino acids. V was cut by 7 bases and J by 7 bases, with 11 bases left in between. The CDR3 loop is CATKLQGNSPLHF. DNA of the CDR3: TGTGCCACCAAATTACAGGGAAATTCACCCCTCCACTTT.

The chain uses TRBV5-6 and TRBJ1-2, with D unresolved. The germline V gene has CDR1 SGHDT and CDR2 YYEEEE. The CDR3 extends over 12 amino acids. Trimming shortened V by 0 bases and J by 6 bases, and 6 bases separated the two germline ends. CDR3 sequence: CASSLDRHGYTF. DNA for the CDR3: TGTGCCAGCAGCTTGGATCGTCATGGCTACACCTTC.

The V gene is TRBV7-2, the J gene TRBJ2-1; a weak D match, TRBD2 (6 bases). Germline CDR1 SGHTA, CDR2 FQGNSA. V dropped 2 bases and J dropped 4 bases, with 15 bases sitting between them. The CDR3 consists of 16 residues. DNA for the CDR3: TGTGCCAGCAGCTTATTTACGGGGGATTATTACAATGAGCAGTTCTTC. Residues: CASSLFTGDYYNEQFF.

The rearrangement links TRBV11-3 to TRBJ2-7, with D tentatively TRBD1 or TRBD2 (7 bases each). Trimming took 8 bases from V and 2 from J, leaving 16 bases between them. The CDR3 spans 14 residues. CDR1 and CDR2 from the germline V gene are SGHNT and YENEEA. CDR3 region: CASHPGGQPYEQYF. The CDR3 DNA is TGTGCCAGCCATCCGGGGGGACAGCCCTACGAGCAGTACTTC.

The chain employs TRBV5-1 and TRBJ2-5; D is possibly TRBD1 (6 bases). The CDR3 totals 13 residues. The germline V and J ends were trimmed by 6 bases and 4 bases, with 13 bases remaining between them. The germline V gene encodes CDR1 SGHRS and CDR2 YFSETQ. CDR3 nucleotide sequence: TGCGCCAGCACCATGGGGGCCGCAGAGACCCAGTACTTC. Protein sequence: CASTMGAAETQYF.

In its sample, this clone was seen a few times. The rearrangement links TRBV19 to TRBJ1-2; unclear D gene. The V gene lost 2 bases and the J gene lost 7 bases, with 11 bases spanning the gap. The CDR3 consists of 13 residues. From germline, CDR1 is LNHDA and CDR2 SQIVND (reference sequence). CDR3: CASSIQTLGGYTF. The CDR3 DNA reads TGTGCCAGTAGTATACAGACATTGGGTGGCTACACCTTC.

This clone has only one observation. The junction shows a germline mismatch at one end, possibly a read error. The CDR3 bases are TGCGCCAGTCTTATAGGGACAGGGGGCACCGGGGAACTGTTTTTT. This gives the protein CASLIGTGGTGELFF. The J gene is TRBJ2-2, the V gene TRBV5-1, with 12 nucleotides matching TRBD1. CDR1 is SGHRS, CDR2 YFSETQ, per germline. The CDR3 covers 15 residues.

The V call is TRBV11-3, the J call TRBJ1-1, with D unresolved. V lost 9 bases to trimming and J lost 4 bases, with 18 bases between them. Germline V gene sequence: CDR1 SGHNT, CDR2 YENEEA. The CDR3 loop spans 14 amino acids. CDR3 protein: CASGRTKGGTEAFF. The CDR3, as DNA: TGTGCCAGTGGTCGAACCAAGGGTGGCACTGAAGCTTTCTTT.

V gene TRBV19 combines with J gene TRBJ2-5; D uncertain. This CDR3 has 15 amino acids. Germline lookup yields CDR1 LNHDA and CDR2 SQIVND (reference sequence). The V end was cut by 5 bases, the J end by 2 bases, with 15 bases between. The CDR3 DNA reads TGTGCCAGTAGTGTCCGGGCCCTACGTCAAGAGACCCAGTACTTC. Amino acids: CASSVRALRQETQYF.

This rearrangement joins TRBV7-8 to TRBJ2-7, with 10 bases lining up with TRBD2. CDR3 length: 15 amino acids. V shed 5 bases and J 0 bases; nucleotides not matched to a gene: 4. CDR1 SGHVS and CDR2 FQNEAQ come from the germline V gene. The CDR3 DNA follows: TGTGCCAGCAGCATTAGCGGGGGGCGCTCCTACGAGCAGTACTTC. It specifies CASSISGGRSYEQYF.

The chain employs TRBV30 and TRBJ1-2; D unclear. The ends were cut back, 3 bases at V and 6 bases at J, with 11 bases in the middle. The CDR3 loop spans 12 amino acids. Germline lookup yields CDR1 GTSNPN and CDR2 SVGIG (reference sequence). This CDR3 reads CAWSGRFDGYTF. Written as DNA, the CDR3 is TGTGCCTGGAGCGGACGGTTCGATGGCTACACCTTC.

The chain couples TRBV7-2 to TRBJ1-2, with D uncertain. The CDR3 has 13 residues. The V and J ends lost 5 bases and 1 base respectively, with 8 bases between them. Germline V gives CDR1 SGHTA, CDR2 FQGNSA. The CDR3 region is CASSPSFNYGYTF. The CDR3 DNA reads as TGTGCCAGCAGCCCGAGTTTTAACTATGGCTACACCTTC.

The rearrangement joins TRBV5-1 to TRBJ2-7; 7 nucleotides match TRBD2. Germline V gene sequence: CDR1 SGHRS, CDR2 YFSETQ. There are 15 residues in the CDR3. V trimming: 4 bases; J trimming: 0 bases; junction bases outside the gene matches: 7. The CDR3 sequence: CASSRSGAVSYEQYF. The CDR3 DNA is TGCGCCAGCAGCAGGAGCGGGGCCGTCTCCTACGAGCAGTACTTC.

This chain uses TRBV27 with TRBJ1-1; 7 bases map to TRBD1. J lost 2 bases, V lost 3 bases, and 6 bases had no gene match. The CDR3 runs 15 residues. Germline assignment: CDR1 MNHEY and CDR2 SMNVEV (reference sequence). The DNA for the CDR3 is TGTGCCAGCAGTTTTGAAGCAGGGGGTAACACTGAAGCTTTCTTT. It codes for CASSFEAGGNTEAFF.

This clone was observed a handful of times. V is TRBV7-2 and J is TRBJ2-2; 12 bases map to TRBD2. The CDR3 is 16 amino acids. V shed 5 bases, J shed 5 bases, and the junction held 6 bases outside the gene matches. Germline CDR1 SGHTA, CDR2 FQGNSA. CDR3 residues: CASSLQLAGGTGELFF. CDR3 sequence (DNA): TGTGCCAGCAGCCTACAACTAGCGGGGGGTACCGGGGAGCTGTTTTTT.

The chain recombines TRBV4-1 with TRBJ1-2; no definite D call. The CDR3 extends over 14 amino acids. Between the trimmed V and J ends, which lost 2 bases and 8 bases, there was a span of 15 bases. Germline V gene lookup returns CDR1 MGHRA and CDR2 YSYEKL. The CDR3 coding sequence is TGCGCCAGCAGCCAACCTAGGGTTGGGAGGGGCTACACCTTC. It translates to CASSQPRVGRGYTF.

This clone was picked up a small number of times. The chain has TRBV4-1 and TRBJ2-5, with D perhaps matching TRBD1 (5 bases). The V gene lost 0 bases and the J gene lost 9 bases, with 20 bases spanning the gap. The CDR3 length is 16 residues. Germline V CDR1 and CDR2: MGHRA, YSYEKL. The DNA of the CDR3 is TGCGCCAGCAGCCAAGAATATAGGGGCGACCGCTCGGCCCAGTACTTC. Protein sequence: CASSQEYRGDRSAQYF.